This TCR beta chain originates from a study of shared clonotypes between healthy human individuals. Overall study results and limits: An anticipated effect of sequencing depth on clonotype sharing among donors was recognized. Genetic and exposure-history diversity was limited by the small donor number.

In the case of this clone: Its antigen is not identified.

The team ran DNA from unsorted PBMCs on ten immunoSEQ deep assay plates for sequencing. Using immunoSEQ multiplex PCR, the repertoire was profiled, and TCRdb retains in-frame clones only, with some absent. Here the sample spans about half a million clones, approximately 77% being singletons. Nashville, Tennessee was home to all donors, each a Caucasian adult. The CDR3 length is 13 residues. V was trimmed by 5 bases and J by 4 bases, leaving 9 bases between them. Germline CDR1 reads LNHDA; CDR2 reads SQIVND (reference sequence). Specimen: PBMCs. The chain uses TRBV19 and TRBJ1-5; D ambiguous. This clonotype was sampled from a middle-aged woman in good health. Some clones in this sample may be carry-over from other donors' samples. The CDR3 is CASSASANQPQHF. The CDR3 DNA reads as TGTGCCAGTAGTGCCAGCGCAAATCAGCCCCAGCATTTT.